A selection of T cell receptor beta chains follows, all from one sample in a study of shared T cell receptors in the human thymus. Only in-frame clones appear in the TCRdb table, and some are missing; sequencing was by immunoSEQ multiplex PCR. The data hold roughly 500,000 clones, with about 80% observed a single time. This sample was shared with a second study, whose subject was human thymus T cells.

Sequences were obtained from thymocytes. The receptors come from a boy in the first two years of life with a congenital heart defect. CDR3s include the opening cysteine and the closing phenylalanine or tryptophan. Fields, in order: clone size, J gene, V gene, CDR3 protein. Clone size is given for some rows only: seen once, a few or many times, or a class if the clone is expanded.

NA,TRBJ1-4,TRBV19,CASNGGKLFF
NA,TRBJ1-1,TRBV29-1,CRSGGNTEAFF
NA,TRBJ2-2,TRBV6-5,CASSYRRVTGELFF
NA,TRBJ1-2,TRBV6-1,CASSEAADYGYTF
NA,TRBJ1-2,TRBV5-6,CASSFLGQGAVGYTF
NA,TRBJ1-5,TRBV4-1,CASSQDGVKGNQPQHF
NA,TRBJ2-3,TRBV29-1,CSVDVGQGGTDTQYF
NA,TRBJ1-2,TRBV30,CAWSVDRDRNYGYTF
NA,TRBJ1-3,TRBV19,CASTPQFSGNTIYF
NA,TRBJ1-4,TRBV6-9,CASISTDEKLFF
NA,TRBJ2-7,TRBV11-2,CASSWGQGTYEQYF
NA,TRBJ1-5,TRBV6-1,CASSEAAFNQPQHF
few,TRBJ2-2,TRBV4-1,CASSQSPSGRAGNTGELFF